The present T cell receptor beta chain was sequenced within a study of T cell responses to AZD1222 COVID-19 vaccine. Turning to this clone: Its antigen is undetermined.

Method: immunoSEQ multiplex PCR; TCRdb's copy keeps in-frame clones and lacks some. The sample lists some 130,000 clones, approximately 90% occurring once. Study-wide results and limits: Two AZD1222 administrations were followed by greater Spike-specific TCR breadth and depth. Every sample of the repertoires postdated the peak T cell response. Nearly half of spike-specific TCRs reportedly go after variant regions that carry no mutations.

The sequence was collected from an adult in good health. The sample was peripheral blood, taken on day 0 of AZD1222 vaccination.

The CDR3 loop is CASSLGGAGPPLHF. CDR3 DNA sequence: TGTGCCAGCAGCTTGGGGGGGGCCGGGCCACCCCTCCACTTT. This sequence joins TRBV5-6 and TRBJ1-6, with D tentatively TRBD1 (6 bases). V was shortened by 0 bases and J by 11 bases, with 12 bases between the two germline ends. Germline V lookup: CDR1 SGHDT, CDR2 YYEEEE. This CDR3 contains 14 residues.